Each of the 23 T cell receptor beta chains below was sequenced from the same sample in a study of T-cell memory formation after mild COVID-19. TCRdb redid the calling of the 5' RACE reads with MiXCR, one entry per CDR3 protein. Here the sample spans 25,000 to 35,000 distinct CDR3 sequences, around 7% being singletons. Sequencing was carried out using PBMCs or a T cell subset sorted from them (not recorded which). All receptors come from an adult woman who had mild COVID-19 (a few samples of this study predate the infection). Cell type and time point are not known.

This clonotype was detected ten times or more. The chain couples TRBV5-1 to TRBJ2-1; TRBD2 aligns across 14 bases. The V gene's germline CDR1 is SGHRS and CDR2 YFSETQ. The CDR3 is 15 amino acids. V lost 7 bases to trimming and J lost 7 bases; unmatched junction nucleotides: 7. The CDR3 is CASAFGTSGGNEQFF. Written as DNA, the CDR3 is TGCGCCAGCGCCTTCGGGACTAGCGGGGGAAATGAGCAGTTCTTC.

This clonotype showed up many times. The V and J genes are TRBV24-1 and TRBJ2-7; no clear D. Trimming pared 5 bases from V and 4 bases from J, leaving 20 bases between. This CDR3 spans 16 amino acids. Germline assignment: CDR1 KGHDR and CDR2 SFDVKD. Here the CDR3 reads CATSGEAGAKEYEQYF. The CDR3 DNA sequence: TGTGCCACCAGTGGGGAAGCAGGAGCCAAAGAATACGAGCAGTACTTC.

This clonotype was counted ten times or more. The chain is built from TRBV5-4 and TRBJ2-7; D is uncertain. The germline CDR1 and CDR2 sequences are SGHNT and YYREEE (reference sequence). The V and J ends lost 4 bases and 2 bases respectively, with 25 bases between them. The CDR3 has 18 residues. CDR3 nucleotide sequence: TGTGCCAGCAGCGTGGGTTGGGGAAAAGGCAGTACCACCTACGAGCAGTACTTC. Translation gives CASSVGWGKGSTTYEQYF.

This clonotype has ten or more counts. For the CDR3, the DNA is TGTGCCAGCAGCTTAACTGGGACTAGCGGGCGCTACGAGCAGTACTTC. It is translated as CASSLTGTSGRYEQYF. The chain has TRBV7-9 and TRBJ2-7; 12 bases are a match to TRBD2. CDR3 length: 16 amino acids. CDR1 SEHNR and CDR2 FQNEAQ come from the germline V gene (reference sequence). Germline trimming cut 2 bases from V and 3 bases from J; bases unmatched to any gene: 5. Together with reference TRBV7-9 and TRBJ2-7, the CDR3 gives the full variable domain: DTGVSQNPRHKITKRGQNVTFRCDPISEHNRLYWYRQTLGQGPEFLTYFQNEAQLEKSRLLSDRFSAERPKGSFSTLEIQRTEQGDSAMYLCASSLTGTSGRYEQYFGPGTRLTVT.

This clonotype was recorded many times. The rearrangement links TRBV3-1 to TRBJ2-6, with unresolved D. V lost 1 base and J 10 bases, leaving 14 bases between the germline ends. The germline gives CDR1 LGHDT, CDR2 YNNKEL (reference sequence). The CDR3 covers 15 residues. The CDR3 loop is CASSQATDALNVLTF. In DNA form, the CDR3 reads TGTGCCAGCAGCCAAGCCACAGACGCCCTGAACGTCCTGACTTTC. The full variable domain, rest sourced from reference TRBV3-1 and TRBJ2-6, is DTAVSQTPKYLVTQMGNDKSIKCEQNLGHDTMYWYKQDSKKFLKIMFSYNNKELIINETVPNRFSPKSPDKAHLNLHINSLELGDSAVYFCASSQATDALNVLTFGAGSRLTVL.

On this clonotype: It may be a read error: a sequence one base away is much more abundant. The chain joins TRBV20-1 to TRBJ2-1; 10 positions agree with TRBD2. CDR1 and CDR2 (germline): DFQATT, SNEGSKA (reference sequence). The CDR3 spans 17 residues. This CDR3 reads CSARDVLAGASGDEQLF. Here the CDR3 DNA reads TGCAGTGCTAGAGATGTGCTAGCGGGAGCCTCTGGGGATGAGCAGCTCTTC.

This clonotype was seen repeatedly, ten times or more. This chain uses TRBV2 with TRBJ2-3, with 8 bases fitting TRBD1. Germline V gene data show CDR1 as SNHLY and CDR2 as FYNNEI. CDR3 size: 14 residues. V was pared by 7 bases and J by 6 bases, with 9 bases of the junction left unmatched. The CDR3 bases are TGTGCCAGCATCCGGACAGGGCAGCAGGATACGCAGTATTTT. Its protein product is CASIRTGQQDTQYF.

There are many counts of this clonotype. This rearrangement joins TRBV20-1 to TRBJ2-5; 16 bases map to TRBD2. The CDR3 has 17 residues. CDR1 DFQATT and CDR2 SNEGSKA come from the germline V gene (reference sequence). The V segment lost 6 bases and the J segment 4 bases; nucleotides outside the gene matches: 11. The CDR3 sequence: CSAPGLAGGRRGETQYF. The CDR3 bases are TGCAGTGCACCGGGACTAGCGGGAGGGCGTAGGGGAGAGACCCAGTACTTC.

This clonotype occurred many times. The gene calls are TRBV21-1 and TRBJ1-2. TRBV21-1 is a pseudogene locus. The CDR3 is 13 residues long. CDR3 loop: CASSNEQLYGYTF. Here the CDR3 DNA reads TGTGCCAGCAGCAACGAACAGCTCTATGGCTACACCTTC.

In its sample, this clonotype was seen many times. The J gene is TRBJ1-6, the V gene TRBV9; D is possibly TRBD1 (6 bases). The CDR3 is 16 residues long. V was cut by 0 bases and J by 4 bases, with 11 bases left in between. Germline V gene sequence: CDR1 SGDLS, CDR2 YYNGEE. CDR3 nucleotides: TGTGCCAGCAGCGTAGAGCCAGGGACATATAATTCACCCCTCCACTTT. It is translated as CASSVEPGTYNSPLHF.

This clonotype was found many times. This rearrangement joins TRBV20-1 to TRBJ1-1; a possible D gene is TRBD1 (5 bases). Trimming removed 7 bases at V and 3 bases at J, with 15 bases between. This CDR3 spans 13 amino acids. CDR1 is DFQATT and CDR2 is SNEGSKA in the germline V gene (reference sequence). The CDR3 here is CSVKGTADTEAFF. For the CDR3, the DNA is TGCAGTGTTAAAGGGACTGCCGACACTGAAGCTTTCTTT.

At least ten counts were recorded for this clonotype. The J gene is TRBJ2-7, the V gene TRBV24-1; 11 nucleotides agree with TRBD1. Germline lookup yields CDR1 KGHDR and CDR2 SFDVKD. This CDR3 has 15 amino acids. After removal of 3 bases from V and 5 bases from J, the junction contained 5 bases not matched to a gene. The chain's CDR3 is CATSDVRTGGDEQYF. For the CDR3, the DNA is TGTGCCACCAGTGATGTGAGGACAGGGGGCGACGAGCAGTACTTC.

By its share, this clonotype is medium-sized (0.01 to 0.1%). The chain has TRBV6-5 and TRBJ2-7; D possibly corresponds to TRBD2 (6 bases). The V gene lost 5 bases and the J gene lost 0 bases, with 17 bases spanning the gap. The CDR3 is 16 amino acids. CDR1 and CDR2 (germline): MNHEY, SVGAGI. CDR3 loop: CASSPFGSGASYEQYF. DNA of the CDR3: TGTGCCAGCAGTCCCTTTGGTAGCGGAGCCTCCTACGAGCAGTACTTC.

At least ten counts were recorded for this clonotype. V gene TRBV20-1 combines with J gene TRBJ2-7; 9 nucleotides match TRBD2. In germline, CDR1 is DFQATT, CDR2 SNEGSKA (reference sequence). V lost 2 bases, J lost 4 bases, and 9 bases stayed unmatched. The CDR3 runs to 15 residues. The CDR3 region has the DNA TGCAGTGCTAGATCCCCCACAGCGGGAGGTTACGAGCAGTACTTC. It is translated as CSARSPTAGGYEQYF.

This clonotype appeared many times. The V call is TRBV5-1, the J call TRBJ2-5; D not resolved. The CDR3 extends over 12 amino acids. V was pared by 4 bases and J by 0 bases, with 4 bases between. Germline values: CDR1 SGHRS, CDR2 YFSETQ. The CDR3 coding sequence is TGCGCCAGCAGCACAAACCAAGAGACCCAGTACTTC. Translation gives CASSTNQETQYF.

There are many counts of this clonotype. The J gene is TRBJ2-6, the V gene TRBV6-5; D is unresolved. The CDR3 contains 17 residues. V lost 5 bases, J lost 4 bases, and 18 bases lay in between. In germline, CDR1 is MNHEY, CDR2 SVGAGI. The CDR3 DNA sequence: TGTGCCAGCAGTCAGTCCCTGCCGGCGCGCGGGGCCAACGTCCTGACTTTC. This translates into CASSQSLPARGANVLTF.

By share, this clonotype ranks as medium-sized (0.01 to 0.1%). V and J are TRBV5-1 and TRBJ2-2; TRBD1 is a possible D gene (5 bases). The germline V gene encodes CDR1 SGHRS and CDR2 YFSETQ. The CDR3 is made up of 16 amino acids. Between the trimmed V and J ends, which lost 4 bases and 0 bases, there was a span of 13 bases. CDR3 nucleotides: TGCGCCAGCAGCCCCAGACAGACATCGAACACCGGGGAGCTGTTTTTT. It specifies CASSPRQTSNTGELFF.

The sample holds many counts of this clonotype. The chain couples TRBV7-3 to TRBJ2-1; 12 bases map to TRBD2. The CDR3 is 17 amino acids. With V trimmed by 1 base and J by 4 bases, 5 bases remained unmatched. Germline-derived CDR1 and CDR2 are SGHTA and FQGTGA. CDR3 bases: TGTGCCAGCAGCTTAAAAGGACTAGCGGGGAAATACAATGAGCAGTTCTTC. Translated: CASSLKGLAGKYNEQFF.

This clonotype showed up many times. The chain couples TRBV6-5 to TRBJ2-2; a possible D gene is TRBD2 (6 bases). CDR1 is MNHEY and CDR2 is SVGAGI in the germline V gene. With 4 bases removed from V and 7 bases from J, the gap between germline ends came to 13 bases. The CDR3 consists of 14 residues. The CDR3 region has the DNA TGTGCCAGCAGTTCCAGGCGAGCGGGCGGGGAGCTGTTTTTT. This sequence encodes CASSSRRAGGELFF.

This clonotype was recorded many times. The chain has TRBV2 and TRBJ1-5, with TRBD1 as a possible D gene (6 bases). V lost 3 bases and J lost 5, with 8 bases in between. The CDR3 runs 13 residues. Germline V gene data show CDR1 as SNHLY and CDR2 as FYNNEI. CDR3 nucleotide sequence: TGTGCCAGCAGTGATCCAGGGGATCAGCCCCAGCATTTT. Amino acids: CASSDPGDQPQHF.

This clonotype was detected ten times or more. The gene calls are TRBV27 and TRBJ2-7; D possibly corresponds to TRBD1 (5 bases). The germline V gene encodes CDR1 MNHEY and CDR2 SMNVEV (reference sequence). V was clipped by 2 bases and J by 2 bases, with 10 bases between them. This CDR3 has 14 residues. The CDR3 spells CASSLIQGTYEQYF. The CDR3 DNA follows: TGTGCCAGCAGTTTAATCCAGGGTACCTACGAGCAGTACTTC.

This clonotype was recorded at least ten times. The chain uses TRBV4-2 and TRBJ1-5; 7 bases are shared with TRBD1. Per the germline V gene, CDR1 is LGHNA and CDR2 is YNFKEQ. The CDR3 has 15 residues. V trimming: 2 bases; J trimming: 2 bases; junction bases outside the gene matches: 3. This chain's CDR3 is CASSQLGQGNQPQHF. CDR3 nucleotides: TGTGCCAGCAGCCAACTCGGACAGGGCAATCAGCCCCAGCATTTT.

In this sample, this clonotype turned up many times. The V and J genes are TRBV7-9 and TRBJ2-5; 11 positions match TRBD2. Unmatched junction bases numbered 8, after V lost 5 bases and J lost 9 bases. Germline V gene data show CDR1 as SEHNR and CDR2 as FQNEAQ (reference sequence). The CDR3 loop spans 14 amino acids. CDR3 protein: CASSPGLADGAQYF. As DNA, the CDR3 is TGTGCCAGCAGCCCGGGACTAGCGGACGGGGCCCAGTACTTC.